This TCR beta chain comes out of a study of monozygotic twins with inflammatory bowel disease. The CDR3 has 15 amino acids. Per the germline V gene, CDR1 is SGHRS and CDR2 is YFSETQ. TCRdb reprocessed the 5' RACE reads, with one entry per CDR3 protein and no DNA. The table lists about 160,000 distinct CDR3 sequences. The chain is built from TRBV5-1 and TRBJ2-2; the TRBD1 assignment by TCRdb is unverifiable without DNA. Sequencing was done on a sample of blood. The sequence was obtained from a human donor with ulcerative colitis or Crohn's disease, or a healthy co-twin of an affected twin (not recorded which). This CDR3 reads CASSLAVPPTGELFF.